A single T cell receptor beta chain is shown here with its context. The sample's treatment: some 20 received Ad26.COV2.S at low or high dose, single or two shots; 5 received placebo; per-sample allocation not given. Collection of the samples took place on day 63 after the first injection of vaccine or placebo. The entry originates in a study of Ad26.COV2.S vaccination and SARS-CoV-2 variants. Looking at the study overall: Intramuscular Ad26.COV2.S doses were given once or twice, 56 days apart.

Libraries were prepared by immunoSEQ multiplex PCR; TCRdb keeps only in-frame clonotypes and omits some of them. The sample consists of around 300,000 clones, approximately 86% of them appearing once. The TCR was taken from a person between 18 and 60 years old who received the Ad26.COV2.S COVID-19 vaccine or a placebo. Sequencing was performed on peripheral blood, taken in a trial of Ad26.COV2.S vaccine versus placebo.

CDR3 residues: CASSYGGLITSYEQYF. In nucleotides, the CDR3 is TGTGCCAGCAGTTACGGGGGCCTTATAACCTCCTACGAGCAGTACTTC. This sequence joins TRBV6-2 or TRBV6-3 and TRBJ2-7; maybe TRBD1 (6 bases). Germline lookup yields CDR1 MNHEY and CDR2 SVGEGT. The CDR3 totals 16 residues. V was cut by 2 bases and J by 0 bases, with 14 bases left in between.